These T cell receptor beta chains were read from a single sample in a study of T-cell memory formation after mild COVID-19. In TCRdb, the 5' RACE reads were re-called with MiXCR into one record per CDR3 protein. Of 400,000 to 500,000 distinct CDR3 sequences in the sample, roughly 17% are singletons; the top ten hold roughly 21%. The source material was PBMCs or a T cell subset sorted from them (not recorded which). These receptors came from a man in his late teens or twenties who had mild COVID-19 (a few samples of this study predate the infection). Cell type and time point are not known. Each CDR3 is given with its conserved first and last residue. Fields, in order: CDR3 DNA, CDR3 protein, V gene, D gene, clone size, J gene. D genes are given only for firm matches. Size values are once, few and many counts, or a class for expanded clones, and some rows have none.

DNA: TGTGCCAGCAGCTTAGGGACTAGCGGCCTCACAGATACGCAGTATTTT
CDR3: CASSLGTSGLTDTQYF
V: TRBV7-2
D: TRBD2
size: NA
J: TRBJ2-3

DNA: TGCGCCAGCAGCCAAGAGTGGCGGGGGGGCCTAGATACGCAGTATTTT
CDR3: CASSQEWRGGLDTQYF
V: TRBV4-1
D: TRBD2
size: once
J: TRBJ2-3

DNA: TGTGCCAGCAGCAAAGAAACGGGAGAGGAAGAGACCCAGTACTTC
CDR3: CASSKETGEEETQYF
V: TRBV21-1
D: NA
size: NA
J: TRBJ2-5

DNA: TGTGCCAGCAGTCCCCCGGGGGGAGCTTTCTTT
CDR3: CASSPPGGAFF
V: TRBV6-6
D: NA
size: NA
J: TRBJ1-1

DNA: TGCGCCAGCAGCCAAGACTTCAGCGGGGTGAGCTCCTACGAGCAGTACTTC
CDR3: CASSQDFSGVSSYEQYF
V: TRBV4-3
D: TRBD2
size: few
J: TRBJ2-7

DNA: TGTGCCAGCAGCCGAAGAATCCTACCAGATACGCAGTATTTT
CDR3: CASSRRILPDTQYF
V: TRBV7-3
D: NA
size: few
J: TRBJ2-3

DNA: TGTGCCACCTCGCCAGGGCATGTTGCAACTAATGAAAAACTGTTTTTT
CDR3: CATSPGHVATNEKLFF
V: TRBV19
D: NA
size: few
J: TRBJ1-4

DNA: TGCAGCGTTGGAGAGGGTCGTTTCTACGAGCAGTACTTC
CDR3: CSVGEGRFYEQYF
V: TRBV29-1
D: NA
size: NA
J: TRBJ2-7

DNA: TGCAGTGCTAGTTCGGTCTCTGGAAACACCATATATTTT
CDR3: CSASSVSGNTIYF
V: TRBV20-1
D: NA
size: NA
J: TRBJ1-3

DNA: TGTGCCAGCAGCGCGGGACACCCGACCTCCGAGCAGTACTTC
CDR3: CASSAGHPTSEQYF
V: TRBV7-2
D: NA
size: many
J: TRBJ2-7

DNA: TGTGCCACCAGCAGAGACAGTCCCTACGAAAAACTGTTTTTT
CDR3: CATSRDSPYEKLFF
V: TRBV15
D: NA
size: NA
J: TRBJ1-4

DNA: TGTGCCAGCAGCCAGGCTTTCGGGGGGGTCTACAATGAGCAGTTCTTC
CDR3: CASSQAFGGVYNEQFF
V: TRBV6-2/TRBV6-3
D: TRBD2
size: few
J: TRBJ2-1

DNA: TGTGCCAGCAGCGCCCTGCGGACCACCGGGGAGCTGTTTTTT
CDR3: CASSALRTTGELFF
V: TRBV11-2
D: NA
size: many
J: TRBJ2-2

DNA: TGTGCCAGCAGACGAACCGCAACTTGGGGACGGCGGACTGAAGCTTTCTTT
CDR3: CASRRTATWGRRTEAFF
V: TRBV13
D: NA
size: NA
J: TRBJ1-1

DNA: TGTGCCAGCAGCCAAGCCCCAGCCAGTCACAATGAGCAGTTCTTC
CDR3: CASSQAPASHNEQFF
V: TRBV4-2
D: NA
size: few
J: TRBJ2-1

DNA: TGCGCCAGCAGCCAAGATACGGGTACCTACGAGCAGTACTTC
CDR3: CASSQDTGTYEQYF
V: TRBV4-3
D: NA
size: NA
J: TRBJ2-7

DNA: TGTGCCAGCACCGGAGGCAGGTCGAACTACAATGAGCAGTTCTTC
CDR3: CASTGGRSNYNEQFF
V: TRBV7-8
D: NA
size: few
J: TRBJ2-1

DNA: TGTGCCACCAGTGATAGTGGGGTTGGAGCCGGGGAGCTGTTTTTT
CDR3: CATSDSGVGAGELFF
V: TRBV24-1
D: NA
size: many
J: TRBJ2-2

DNA: TGTGCCACCTCTCGTGGAACGGGTCAGCCCCAGCATTTT
CDR3: CATSRGTGQPQHF
V: TRBV15
D: NA
size: many
J: TRBJ1-5

DNA: TGCAGCGTTGAAGAGTACGGTAACTCCTATGGCTACACCTTC
CDR3: CSVEEYGNSYGYTF
V: TRBV29-1
D: NA
size: NA
J: TRBJ1-2